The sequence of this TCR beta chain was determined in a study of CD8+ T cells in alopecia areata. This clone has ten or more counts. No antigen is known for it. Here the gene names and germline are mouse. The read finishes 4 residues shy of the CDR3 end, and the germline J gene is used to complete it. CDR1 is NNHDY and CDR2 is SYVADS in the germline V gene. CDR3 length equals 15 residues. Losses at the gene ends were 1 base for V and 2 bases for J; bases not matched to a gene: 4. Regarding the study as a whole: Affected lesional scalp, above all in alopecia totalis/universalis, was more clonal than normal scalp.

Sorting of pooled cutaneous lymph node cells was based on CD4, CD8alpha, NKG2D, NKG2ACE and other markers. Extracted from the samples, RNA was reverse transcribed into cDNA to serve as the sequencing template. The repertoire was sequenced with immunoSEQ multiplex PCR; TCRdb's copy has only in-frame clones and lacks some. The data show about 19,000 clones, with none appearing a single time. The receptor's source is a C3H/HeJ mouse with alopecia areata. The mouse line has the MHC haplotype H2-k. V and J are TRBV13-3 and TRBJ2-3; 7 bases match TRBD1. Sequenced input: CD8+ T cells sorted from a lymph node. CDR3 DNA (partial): TGTGCCAGCAGTGATACCAGGGGGATTGCAGAA. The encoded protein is CASSDTRGIAE. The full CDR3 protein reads CASSDTRGIAETLYF.